There are a few counts of the clone carrying this TCR beta chain. Antigen specificity is unknown. In TCRdb, the 5' RACE reads were re-called with MiXCR into one record per CDR3 protein. There are more than 350,000 distinct CDR3 sequences in the sample; 9.5% to 13% occur only once, and 15% to 20% lies in the top ten. The data were taken from a study of T cells after yellow fever vaccination. Per the germline V gene, CDR1 is SQVTM and CDR2 is ANQGSEA. V shed 4 bases and J shed 1 base, with 7 bases lying between them. The CDR3 sequence is 12 residues long. Study-wide points: Clonotypes appearing in both CD4 and CD8 compartments existed, and their share was small.

This clonotype was sampled from a man younger than 35 who received the YFV17D yellow fever vaccine. Sequences were derived from PBMCs, sampled on the day of the first yellow fever vaccination. This rearrangement joins TRBV29-1 to TRBJ1-1; a weak D match, TRBD1 (6 bases). The CDR3 protein is CSVGQENTEAFF. The CDR3 DNA follows: TGCAGCGTTGGACAGGAGAACACTGAAGCTTTCTTT. Full variable domain (missing parts from reference TRBV29-1 and TRBJ1-1): SAVISQKPSRDICQRGTSLTIQCQVDSQVTMMFWYRQQPGQSLTLIATANQGSEATYESGFVIDKFPISRPNLTFSTLTVSNMSPEDSSIYLCSVGQENTEAFFGQGTRLTVV.